This T cell receptor beta chain was sequenced for a study of early stage breast cancer tumors. Across the whole study: ER+/PR+/HER2- status applied to about 80% of the 16 invasive breast tumors.

Generated by immunoSEQ multiplex PCR, the TCRdb table keeps only in-frame clones and is missing some. Among 45,000 to 60,000 clones, around nine tenths were seen once, and the ten largest hold 4% to 5.5%. V lost 4 bases, J lost 4 bases, and 13 bases lay in between. This CDR3 has 13 amino acids. Germline V gives CDR1 SQVTM, CDR2 ANQGSEA. The clonotype comes from a person aged 65 to 79 with breast cancer. The sequencing sample was made of blood. The V and J genes are TRBV29-1 and TRBJ1-2, with D possibly TRBD1 on 6 matching bases. The CDR3 is CSVVGGVGYGYTF. CDR3 sequence (DNA): TGCAGCGTTGTAGGGGGTGTTGGCTATGGCTACACCTTC.